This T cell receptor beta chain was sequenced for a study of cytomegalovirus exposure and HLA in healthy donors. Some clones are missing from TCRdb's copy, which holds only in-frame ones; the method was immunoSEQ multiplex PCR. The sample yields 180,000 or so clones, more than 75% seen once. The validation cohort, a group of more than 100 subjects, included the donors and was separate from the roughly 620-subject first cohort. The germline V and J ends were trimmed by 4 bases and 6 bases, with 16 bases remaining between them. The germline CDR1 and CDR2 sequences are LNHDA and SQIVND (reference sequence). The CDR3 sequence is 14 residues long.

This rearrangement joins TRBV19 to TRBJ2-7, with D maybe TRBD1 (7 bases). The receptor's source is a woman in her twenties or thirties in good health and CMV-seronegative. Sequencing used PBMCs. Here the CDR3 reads CASSKGAGTSEQYF. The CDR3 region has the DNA TGTGCCAGTAGTAAGGGGGCGGGGACCTCCGAGCAGTACTTC.